This T cell receptor (beta chain) was retrieved from a study of blood T cell repertoires in COVID-19. Overall study: Samples of COVID-19 (acute and convalescent) were obtained from the United States, Italy and Spain. Nucleic acid was either cDNA or gDNA, and it came from T cells, B-cell-depleted T cells, or PBMCs.

The CDR3 has 12 residues. Per germline, CDR1 SGHDT and CDR2 YYEEEE. The junction had 1 base not matched to a gene; V was cut back by 4 bases and J by 6 bases. Original analysis: Amplification with reference gene primers provided the estimates of nucleated cell counts. TCRdb keeps only in-frame clones here, not all; method: immunoSEQ multiplex PCR. V and J calls and clone size are as listed in that table; D and trimming were resolved from the DNA. The top ten hold under 2.5% of the sample, which has 200,000 or so clones, approximately 82% seen once. The rearrangement links TRBV5-6 to TRBJ2-1, with 7 bases that match TRBD2. This clonotype originated in a man in his forties who had recovered from COVID-19. The sequencing input was peripheral blood. The CDR3 DNA is TGTGCCAGCAGCCCGGGGGGCAATGAGCAGTTCTTC. It encodes CASSPGGNEQFF.